This entry describes one T cell receptor beta chain. TCRdb re-called the 5' RACE reads with MiXCR, one entry per CDR3 protein. The sample lists a few hundred thousand distinct CDR3 sequences, around 5.2% occurring once. The data were obtained in a study of T cells after yellow fever vaccination. The CDR3 totals 14 residues. V was pared by 4 bases and J by 5 bases, with 6 bases of the junction left unmatched. CDR1 SGHNT and CDR2 YYREEE come from the germline V gene (reference sequence). Here the sequenced sample was CD4+ T cells sorted from PBMCs, taken on the day of the yellow fever booster vaccination. V is TRBV5-4 and J is TRBJ2-5; the match to TRBD2 covers 9 bases. The clonotype originates from a man between 18 and 35 years old who received the YFV17D yellow fever vaccine. Written as DNA, the CDR3 is TGTGCCAGCAGCATGCGGGGGGGCCGCGAGACCCAGTACTTC. The encoded protein is CASSMRGGRETQYF.